Listed below are T cell receptor beta chains from one sample, sequenced in a study of blood T cell dynamics during melanoma immunotherapy. Method: immunoSEQ multiplex PCR; TCRdb's copy keeps in-frame clones and lacks some. This sample yields roughly 13,000 clones, of which approximately 90% are seen a single time; about 0.17% belongs to the top ten. Sequencing was performed on effector memory CD8+ T cells from blood, taken from a patient treated with checkpoint blockade. Receptors originate from a human donor with melanoma. Each CDR3 is given with its conserved first and last residue. The D gene is left open where the match is weak. The listing skips clone size in some rows; elsewhere it reads once, few, many or a size class.

d_call: NA
v_call: TRBV7-9
j_call: TRBJ1-5
clone_size: few
cdr3_aa: CASSLQGSNQPQHF
cdr3_nt: TGTGCCAGCAGCTTACAGGGGTCCAATCAGCCCCAGCATTTT

d_call: NA
v_call: TRBV2
j_call: TRBJ1-4
clone_size: NA
cdr3_aa: CASSRGSEGEKLFF
cdr3_nt: TGTGCCAGCAGTCGGGGGTCTGAGGGTGAAAAACTGTTTTTT

d_call: TRBD2
v_call: TRBV9
j_call: TRBJ2-1
clone_size: NA
cdr3_aa: CASSEAGGPSNEQFF
cdr3_nt: TGTGCCAGCAGCGAAGCGGGAGGGCCCTCCAATGAGCAGTTCTTC

d_call: NA
v_call: TRBV11-2
j_call: TRBJ2-1
clone_size: NA
cdr3_aa: CASSLNNEQFF
cdr3_nt: TGTGCCAGCAGCTTAAACAATGAGCAGTTCTTC

d_call: NA
v_call: TRBV4-1
j_call: TRBJ1-5
clone_size: NA
cdr3_aa: CASSQVMGGRQPQHF
cdr3_nt: TGCGCCAGCAGCCAGGTAATGGGGGGAAGGCAGCCCCAGCATTTT

d_call: NA
v_call: TRBV5-4
j_call: TRBJ2-5
clone_size: NA
cdr3_aa: CASGQGEAETQYF
cdr3_nt: TGTGCCAGCGGTCAGGGTGAGGCAGAGACCCAGTACTTC

d_call: NA
v_call: TRBV9
j_call: TRBJ2-1
clone_size: NA
cdr3_aa: CASSVGTGNEQFF
cdr3_nt: TGTGCCAGCAGCGTAGGGACGGGCAATGAGCAGTTCTTC

d_call: NA
v_call: TRBV5-6
j_call: TRBJ2-3
clone_size: NA
cdr3_aa: CASSLGGNTDTQYF
cdr3_nt: TGTGCCAGCAGCTTAGGCGGTAACACAGATACGCAGTATTTT

d_call: NA
v_call: TRBV4-1
j_call: TRBJ2-7
clone_size: NA
cdr3_aa: CASSQDRSGFYEQYF
cdr3_nt: TGCGCCAGCAGCCAAGATCGGTCAGGGTTTTACGAGCAGTACTTC

d_call: NA
v_call: TRBV27
j_call: TRBJ1-2
clone_size: NA
cdr3_aa: CASSLTSNYGYTF
cdr3_nt: TGTGCCAGCAGTTTAACCAGCAACTATGGCTACACCTTC

d_call: NA
v_call: TRBV7-9
j_call: TRBJ2-7
clone_size: NA
cdr3_aa: CASSLVPGGYEQYF
cdr3_nt: TGTGCCAGCAGCTTAGTCCCAGGGGGGTACGAGCAGTACTTC

d_call: TRBD1
v_call: TRBV4-1
j_call: TRBJ1-1
clone_size: NA
cdr3_aa: CASSQENQGAQAFF
cdr3_nt: TGCGCCAGCAGCCAAGAGAACCAGGGGGCCCAAGCTTTCTTT

d_call: NA
v_call: TRBV25-1
j_call: TRBJ1-3
clone_size: NA
cdr3_aa: CAIGRGNTIYF
cdr3_nt: TGTGCCATCGGTAGGGGAAACACCATATATTTT

d_call: NA
v_call: TRBV27
j_call: TRBJ1-2
clone_size: NA
cdr3_aa: CASSFRAGLNLYGYTF
cdr3_nt: TGTGCCAGCAGTTTTCGGGCAGGGCTGAATCTTTATGGCTACACCTTC

d_call: TRBD2
v_call: TRBV6-5
j_call: TRBJ2-3
clone_size: NA
cdr3_aa: CASAWGGADTQYF
cdr3_nt: TGTGCCAGCGCCTGGGGGGGGGCAGATACGCAGTATTTT

d_call: TRBD1
v_call: TRBV2
j_call: TRBJ2-2
clone_size: NA
cdr3_aa: CASSEARTGENTGELFF
cdr3_nt: TGTGCCAGCAGTGAAGCCCGGACAGGGGAGAACACCGGGGAGCTGTTTTTT

d_call: NA
v_call: TRBV27
j_call: TRBJ2-7
clone_size: NA
cdr3_aa: CASSLTGNEQYF
cdr3_nt: TGTGCCAGCAGTCTCACAGGTAACGAGCAGTACTTC

d_call: NA
v_call: TRBV11-2
j_call: TRBJ1-2
clone_size: once
cdr3_aa: CASSLGLFAGYTF
cdr3_nt: TGTGCCAGCAGCTTGGGCCTTTTTGCTGGCTACACCTTC

d_call: NA
v_call: TRBV27
j_call: TRBJ2-3
clone_size: NA
cdr3_aa: CASSLGGDTQYF
cdr3_nt: TGTGCCAGCAGTTTAGGGGGAGATACGCAGTATTTT

d_call: NA
v_call: TRBV19
j_call: TRBJ2-2
clone_size: few
cdr3_aa: CASEFPGELFF
cdr3_nt: TGTGCCAGCGAATTTCCCGGGGAGCTGTTTTTT

d_call: NA
v_call: TRBV7-9
j_call: TRBJ1-2
clone_size: NA
cdr3_aa: CASSPDGRGYTF
cdr3_nt: TGTGCCAGCAGCCCAGACGGAAGGGGCTACACCTTC

d_call: NA
v_call: TRBV5-6
j_call: TRBJ2-7
clone_size: once
cdr3_aa: CASSDFRDMAYEQYF
cdr3_nt: TGTGCCAGCAGCGATTTCCGGGACATGGCCTACGAGCAGTACTTC

d_call: NA
v_call: TRBV19
j_call: TRBJ2-1
clone_size: NA
cdr3_aa: CASSLGLSYNEQFF
cdr3_nt: TGTGCCAGTAGTTTGGGCCTCTCCTACAATGAGCAGTTCTTC

d_call: NA
v_call: TRBV19
j_call: TRBJ2-7
clone_size: few
cdr3_aa: CASSWGGTYEQYF
cdr3_nt: TGTGCCAGTAGTTGGGGCGGGACCTACGAGCAGTACTTC

d_call: NA
v_call: TRBV27
j_call: TRBJ1-2
clone_size: NA
cdr3_aa: CASSFGNNYGYTF
cdr3_nt: TGTGCCAGCAGTTTCGGGAATAACTATGGCTACACCTTC

d_call: NA
v_call: TRBV2
j_call: TRBJ2-7
clone_size: NA
cdr3_aa: CASTDRKTGFEQYF
cdr3_nt: TGTGCCAGCACCGATAGGAAGACAGGTTTCGAGCAGTACTTC

d_call: NA
v_call: TRBV9
j_call: TRBJ2-7
clone_size: NA
cdr3_aa: CASSVDTGPYEQYF
cdr3_nt: TGTGCCAGCAGCGTAGATACAGGGCCCTACGAGCAGTACTTC

d_call: NA
v_call: TRBV5-1
j_call: TRBJ1-2
clone_size: NA
cdr3_aa: CASSPRPGMDTNSYGYTF
cdr3_nt: TGCGCCAGCAGCCCTAGACCGGGGATGGACACAAACAGCTATGGCTACACCTTC

d_call: NA
v_call: TRBV9
j_call: TRBJ1-1
clone_size: NA
cdr3_aa: CASSPHLDLNTEAFF
cdr3_nt: TGTGCCAGCAGCCCACACTTAGATTTGAACACTGAAGCTTTCTTT

d_call: NA
v_call: TRBV2
j_call: TRBJ1-3
clone_size: NA
cdr3_aa: CASSGGVNSGNTIYF
cdr3_nt: TGTGCCAGCAGTGGGGGGGTCAACTCTGGAAACACCATATATTTT

d_call: TRBD1
v_call: TRBV9
j_call: TRBJ1-1
clone_size: once
cdr3_aa: CASSERGQEGLEAFF
cdr3_nt: TGTGCCAGCAGCGAGAGAGGACAGGAGGGCCTTGAAGCTTTCTTT

d_call: NA
v_call: TRBV10-3
j_call: TRBJ1-1
clone_size: NA
cdr3_aa: CAISEGTYENTEAFF
cdr3_nt: TGTGCCATCAGTGAGGGGACTTACGAGAACACTGAAGCTTTCTTT

d_call: NA
v_call: TRBV19
j_call: TRBJ1-2
clone_size: once
cdr3_aa: CASSIWGDPNYGYTF
cdr3_nt: TGTGCCAGTAGTATCTGGGGCGATCCCAACTATGGCTACACCTTC

d_call: NA
v_call: TRBV7-2
j_call: TRBJ2-7
clone_size: NA
cdr3_aa: CASSPTEYEQYF
cdr3_nt: TGTGCCAGCAGCCCGACTGAATACGAGCAGTACTTC

d_call: TRBD1
v_call: TRBV4-3
j_call: TRBJ2-1
clone_size: NA
cdr3_aa: CASSQDYAGGESNEQFF
cdr3_nt: TGCGCCAGCAGCCAAGATTATGCAGGGGGCGAATCCAATGAGCAGTTCTTC

d_call: TRBD2
v_call: TRBV14
j_call: TRBJ2-1
clone_size: NA
cdr3_aa: CASSQEGLAGVNEQFF
cdr3_nt: TGTGCCAGCAGCCAAGAGGGACTAGCGGGAGTCAATGAGCAGTTCTTC

d_call: TRBD1
v_call: TRBV7-9
j_call: TRBJ2-7
clone_size: NA
cdr3_aa: CASSRDRDEQYF
cdr3_nt: TGTGCCAGCAGCCGTGACAGGGATGAGCAGTACTTC

d_call: TRBD2
v_call: TRBV11-3
j_call: TRBJ2-1
clone_size: NA
cdr3_aa: CASSQSRLADSYNEQFF
cdr3_nt: TGTGCCAGCAGCCAAAGTAGGCTAGCGGACTCCTACAATGAGCAGTTCTTC

d_call: NA
v_call: TRBV4-3
j_call: TRBJ2-2
clone_size: NA
cdr3_aa: CASSQEGRLHNTGELFF
cdr3_nt: TGCGCCAGCAGCCAAGAAGGACGATTACATAACACCGGGGAGCTGTTTTTT

d_call: NA
v_call: TRBV9
j_call: TRBJ2-7
clone_size: NA
cdr3_aa: CASGNSYEQYF
cdr3_nt: TGTGCCAGCGGGAACTCCTACGAGCAGTACTTC

d_call: TRBD2
v_call: TRBV27
j_call: TRBJ2-1
clone_size: NA
cdr3_aa: CASSHGLAAYNEQFF
cdr3_nt: TGTGCCAGCAGTCACGGACTAGCGGCCTACAATGAGCAGTTCTTC

d_call: NA
v_call: TRBV6-5
j_call: TRBJ2-2
clone_size: NA
cdr3_aa: CASSTTGELFF
cdr3_nt: TGTGCCAGCAGTACCACCGGGGAGCTGTTTTTT

d_call: NA
v_call: TRBV7-8
j_call: TRBJ2-7
clone_size: NA
cdr3_aa: CASSTTGYEQYF
cdr3_nt: TGTGCCAGCAGCACTACAGGTTACGAGCAGTACTTC

d_call: TRBD1
v_call: TRBV7-9
j_call: TRBJ1-5
clone_size: NA
cdr3_aa: CASSLGTGGFQPQHF
cdr3_nt: TGTGCCAGCAGCTTAGGGACAGGGGGCTTTCAGCCCCAGCATTTT

d_call: TRBD1
v_call: TRBV18
j_call: TRBJ2-7
clone_size: NA
cdr3_aa: CASSPRDRELSYEQYF
cdr3_nt: TGTGCCAGCTCACCCCGGGACAGGGAATTATCCTACGAGCAGTACTTC

d_call: NA
v_call: TRBV5-4
j_call: TRBJ1-1
clone_size: NA
cdr3_aa: CASSSAGATLMNTEAFF
cdr3_nt: TGTGCCAGCAGCTCCGCTGGGGCTACTTTAATGAACACTGAAGCTTTCTTT

d_call: TRBD2
v_call: TRBV6-5
j_call: TRBJ2-3
clone_size: NA
cdr3_aa: CASSYLAGHRDTQYF
cdr3_nt: TGTGCCAGCAGTTACCTAGCGGGGCACAGGGATACGCAGTATTTT

d_call: NA
v_call: TRBV9
j_call: TRBJ1-4
clone_size: once
cdr3_aa: CASSGGREEKLFF
cdr3_nt: TGTGCCAGCAGCGGGGGCCGGGAGGAAAAACTGTTTTTT

d_call: NA
v_call: TRBV5-4
j_call: TRBJ1-5
clone_size: NA
cdr3_aa: CAARGAQHF
cdr3_nt: TGTGCCGCCCGGGGGGCCCAGCATTTT

d_call: NA
v_call: TRBV4-3
j_call: TRBJ1-6
clone_size: NA
cdr3_aa: CASSQDLPAVSYNSPLHF
cdr3_nt: TGCGCCAGCAGCCAAGATCTACCCGCGGTCTCCTATAATTCACCCCTCCACTTT